This TCR beta chain emerged from a study of blood T cell repertoires in COVID-19. This CDR3 region has 15 residues. V lost 7 bases, J lost 0 bases, and 6 bases stayed unmatched. Germline V lookup: CDR1 LNHDA, CDR2 SQIVND (reference sequence). Profiling relied on immunoSEQ multiplex PCR, and the TCRdb table lists in-frame clones only, not all of them. The sample yields some 200,000 clones, 65% to 85% seen once. Sequenced material: peripheral blood. This sequence joins TRBV19 and TRBJ1-5; 7 positions match TRBD1. The clonotype originates from a woman younger than 45 who had recovered from COVID-19. CDR3 sequence (DNA): TGTGCCAGTAAAGGGGACAGATATAGCAATCAGCCCCAGCATTTT. Translation gives CASKGDRYSNQPQHF.